Sequencing of this TCR beta chain was carried out in a study of cytomegalovirus exposure and HLA in healthy donors. About the study: Earlier results showed roughly 120 million unique TCR beta sequences derived from roughly 180 million T cells. Study conclusions and caveats: A later analysis found TCR association rates differed by HLA locus, highest for DRB1 and lowest for HLA-C. When the data were analyzed later, several of the most significant clusters appeared to be linked to common viral pathogens. Roughly uniform sequencing depth across donors was assumed, possibly incorrectly.

V was pared by 5 bases and J by 0 bases, with 12 bases between. Looked up from germline, CDR1 is SGHNT and CDR2 is YYREEE (reference sequence). The CDR3 sequence is 16 residues long. On this clone: Its specificity is not known.

The study ran its PCR with 60 Vbeta and 13 Jbeta primers. Assay used: immunoSEQ multiplex PCR; TCRdb lists only in-frame clones, some missing. The sample comprises about 140,000 clones, 61% of which are singletons, and approximately 1.8% rests with the top ten. This chain connects TRBV5-4 to TRBJ2-6, with TRBD1 as a possible D gene (6 bases). The source is a male donor in good health and CMV-seronegative. Material: PBMCs. The CDR3 DNA reads TGTGCCAGCAGGACGGACAGCCCCTCTGGGGCCAACGTCCTGACTTTC. Protein sequence: CASRTDSPSGANVLTF.